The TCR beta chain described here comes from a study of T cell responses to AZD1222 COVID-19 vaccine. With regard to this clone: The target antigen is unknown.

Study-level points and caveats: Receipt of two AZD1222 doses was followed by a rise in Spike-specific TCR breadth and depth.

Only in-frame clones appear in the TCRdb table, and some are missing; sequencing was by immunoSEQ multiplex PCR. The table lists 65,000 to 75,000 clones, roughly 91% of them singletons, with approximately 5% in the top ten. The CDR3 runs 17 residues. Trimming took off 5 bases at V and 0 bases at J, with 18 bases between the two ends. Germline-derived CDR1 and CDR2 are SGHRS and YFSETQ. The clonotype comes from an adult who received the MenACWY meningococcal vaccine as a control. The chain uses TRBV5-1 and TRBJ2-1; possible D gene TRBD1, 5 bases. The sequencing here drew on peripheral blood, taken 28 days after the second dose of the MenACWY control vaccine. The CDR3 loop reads CASSSSRGHYSYNEQFF. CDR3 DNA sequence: TGCGCCAGCAGTTCCTCAAGGGGCCACTACTCCTACAATGAGCAGTTCTTC.